This T cell receptor beta chain was recovered during a study of blood T cell repertoires in COVID-19. About the study: The samples span acute and convalescent COVID-19 from the United States, Italy and Spain. Sources were T cells, B-cell-depleted T cells, or PBMCs; the material itself was cDNA or gDNA.

Per the study methods: Reference gene primer amplification gave nucleated cell count estimates. Sequencing was performed with immunoSEQ multiplex PCR; in TCRdb, only in-frame clones are kept and a portion is missing. That table gives V, J and clone size, and the DNA gave D and trimming. In the table there are about 210,000 clones, roughly 86% of which are singletons. Only a few counts were recorded for this clone. The CDR3 has 15 residues. Germline V gene sequence: CDR1 MNHNY, CDR2 SVGAGI (reference sequence). V dropped 6 bases and J dropped 4; count of bases not matched to a gene: 8. The sequence came from a woman aged 45-59 years with active or convalescent COVID-19. This chain uses TRBV6-6 with TRBJ2-1, with TRBD2 matching 8 bases. What was sequenced was peripheral blood. The CDR3 bases are TGTGCCAGCAGCCCTGGGCAGCGGGGGTACAATGAGCAGTTCTTC. Amino acid sequence: CASSPGQRGYNEQFF.